Described below is a single T cell receptor beta chain sequence and its context. V was cut by 5 bases and J by 3 bases, with 12 bases left in between. This CDR3 is 14 amino acids long. CDR1 is SGHTA, CDR2 FQGTGA, per germline. This specimen comes from a study of blood T cell repertoires in COVID-19. Study background: Donors in the United States, Italy and Spain gave samples during acute or convalescent COVID-19. Sources were T cells, B-cell-depleted T cells, or PBMCs; the material itself was cDNA or gDNA.

The authors' processing: Cell counts per sample came from amplifying reference gene primers. Only in-frame clones appear in the TCRdb table, and some are missing; sequencing was by immunoSEQ multiplex PCR. V, J and clone size were drawn from that table, and D and trimming were deduced from the DNA. The sample lists roughly 500,000 clones, 80% to 90% occurring once. The sequencing sample was made of peripheral blood. The gene calls are TRBV7-3 and TRBJ2-3, with a possible D match to TRBD1 (6 bases). This receptor was taken from a human donor in a cohort sampled during active COVID-19. CDR3 nucleotides: TGTGCCAGCAGCCTGTTAGGGACAACAGATACGCAGTATTTT. It translates to CASSLLGTTDTQYF.